This is a list of T cell receptor beta chains from one sample in a study of identical twins. MiXCR was run by TCRdb on the 5' RACE reads, yielding one entry per CDR3 protein. In the table there are 200,000 to 300,000 distinct CDR3 sequences, around 6.6% of which are singletons. This same sample was also part of a study on yellow fever vaccine responses in identical twins.

Input material: memory (CD45RO+) T cells sorted from blood. All receptors derive from a young woman in good health. Each CDR3 is given with its conserved first and last residue. The order of the fields is D gene, clone size, J gene, V gene, CDR3 DNA, CDR3 protein. The D gene is left open where the match is weak. Clone size appears in some rows only: once, few, many, or a class for an expanded clone.

D: NA; size: few; J: TRBJ2-3; V: TRBV11-2; DNA: TGTGCCAGCAGCTTCTCCCCCCCCATGGCAGGACAGAGCACAGATACGCAGTATTTT; CDR3: CASSFSPPMAGQSTDTQYF
D: NA; size: NA; J: TRBJ1-6; V: TRBV27; DNA: TGTGCCAGCAGTTCGATCAATTCACCCCTCCACTTT; CDR3: CASSSINSPLHF
D: TRBD1; size: many; J: TRBJ2-7; V: TRBV10-3; DNA: TGTGCCATGGGGGATAGGGGGCCCTACGAGCAGTACTTC; CDR3: CAMGDRGPYEQYF
D: NA; size: NA; J: TRBJ1-1; V: TRBV20-1; DNA: TGCAGTGCCGGACTAAAGACCGAAGCTTTCTTT; CDR3: CSAGLKTEAFF
D: NA; size: many; J: TRBJ2-7; V: TRBV12-3/TRBV12-4; DNA: TGTGCCAGCAGCGATAAACTCGGGGAGCAGTACTTC; CDR3: CASSDKLGEQYF
D: NA; size: many; J: TRBJ2-4; V: TRBV5-1; DNA: TGCGCCAGCAGCTTGGAGGCACGTCTAGCCAAAAACATTCAGTACTTC; CDR3: CASSLEARLAKNIQYF
D: NA; size: many; J: TRBJ1-1; V: TRBV12-3/TRBV12-4; DNA: TGTGCCAGCAGTTTCCAGAACACTGAAGCTTTCTTT; CDR3: CASSFQNTEAFF
D: TRBD2; size: many; J: TRBJ2-7; V: TRBV25-1; DNA: TGTGCCAGCAGTGTAGCGGGAGGGAAGGGTGAGCAGTACTTC; CDR3: CASSVAGGKGEQYF
D: TRBD2; size: NA; J: TRBJ2-4; V: TRBV18; DNA: TGTGCCAGCTCACCACCTACGGGGGGTGGTGGCATTCAGTACTTC; CDR3: CASSPPTGGGGIQYF
D: TRBD1; size: many; J: TRBJ1-5; V: TRBV28; DNA: TGTGCCAGCAGTTCAAACAGGGGAAGTGGTAGCAATCAGCCCCAGCATTTT; CDR3: CASSSNRGSGSNQPQHF
D: NA; size: many; J: TRBJ2-5; V: TRBV6-1; DNA: TGTGCCAGCAGTGAAGGGCCACGGGAGACCCAGTACTTC; CDR3: CASSEGPRETQYF
D: TRBD1; size: NA; J: TRBJ2-1; V: TRBV6-1; DNA: TGTGCCAGCAGACCTAATCCCGGGACAGGGGTTCCCTACAATGAGCAGTTCTTC; CDR3: CASRPNPGTGVPYNEQFF
D: NA; size: NA; J: TRBJ2-2; V: TRBV20-1; DNA: TGCAGTGCCCCCTCCAGGGGCGGAGGCGGGGAGCTGTTTTTT; CDR3: CSAPSRGGGGELFF
D: NA; size: many; J: TRBJ2-7; V: TRBV7-2; DNA: TGTGCCAGCAGCTTACTCTCGCTAGTAGGCGAGCAGTACTTC; CDR3: CASSLLSLVGEQYF
D: TRBD2; size: few; J: TRBJ2-3; V: TRBV5-1; DNA: TGCGCCAGCAGCCCAGTAGCGGGTTCTAGCACAGATACGCAGTATTTT; CDR3: CASSPVAGSSTDTQYF
D: TRBD1; size: many; J: TRBJ1-6; V: TRBV5-1; DNA: TGCGCCAGCAGCTTGGGAAAAACACCCGGGACAGGGGCGTTTTCACCCCTCCACTTT; CDR3: CASSLGKTPGTGAFSPLHF
D: TRBD1; size: many; J: TRBJ1-1; V: TRBV29-1; DNA: TGCAGCGTTGAGGGACAGGGATGGACTGAAGCTTTCTTT; CDR3: CSVEGQGWTEAFF
D: TRBD1; size: NA; J: TRBJ2-7; V: TRBV3-1; DNA: TGTGCCAGCAGCCCCCGGACAGGGGTCGACGAGCAGTACTTC; CDR3: CASSPRTGVDEQYF
D: TRBD1; size: NA; J: TRBJ2-7; V: TRBV11-1; DNA: TGTGCCAGCAGCTTAGAGTTAATGGGCAGGGGGCGTTTTGACGAGCAGTACTTC; CDR3: CASSLELMGRGRFDEQYF
D: TRBD1; size: NA; J: TRBJ2-7; V: TRBV18; DNA: TGTGCCAGCTCACCTCTGACCTCCGGGACAGGTCCATACGAGCAGTACTTC; CDR3: CASSPLTSGTGPYEQYF
D: NA; size: NA; J: TRBJ2-2; V: TRBV2; DNA: TGTGCCAGCAGTGAAGCAAGGACAGCATCGGGGGAGCTGTTTTTT; CDR3: CASSEARTASGELFF
D: NA; size: few; J: TRBJ2-1; V: TRBV20-1; DNA: TGCAGTGCTAGAGTGACGGCCCACAATGAGCAGTTCTTC; CDR3: CSARVTAHNEQFF
D: TRBD1; size: many; J: TRBJ1-2; V: TRBV10-3; DNA: TGTGCCATCACCGAGACAGGGGGCGTCTATGGCTACACCTTC; CDR3: CAITETGGVYGYTF
D: TRBD2; size: medium-sized; J: TRBJ2-1; V: TRBV5-1; DNA: TGCGCCAGCAGCTTATTGAGCGGGAGCTCCTACAATGAGCAGTTCTTC; CDR3: CASSLLSGSSYNEQFF
D: TRBD1; size: NA; J: TRBJ2-6; V: TRBV12-3/TRBV12-4; DNA: TGTGCCAGCAGTTCAACTCAGGGGGCGGCTCCTGGGGCCAACGTCCTGACTTTC; CDR3: CASSSTQGAAPGANVLTF
D: TRBD2; size: NA; J: TRBJ2-1; V: TRBV20-1; DNA: TGCAGTGCTAGAGGGGGGGGTTTCCACAATGAGCAGTTCTTC; CDR3: CSARGGGFHNEQFF
D: TRBD1; size: NA; J: TRBJ2-1; V: TRBV15; DNA: TGTGCCACCACTTTCGGGACAGGGTTGGACAATGAGCAGTTCTTC; CDR3: CATTFGTGLDNEQFF
D: TRBD1; size: many; J: TRBJ2-2; V: TRBV29-1; DNA: TGCAGCGTTGCTGTGACAGGGGGTAACACCGGGGAGCTGTTTTTT; CDR3: CSVAVTGGNTGELFF
D: NA; size: many; J: TRBJ1-3; V: TRBV11-2; DNA: TGTGCCAGCAGCTTAGAGCCAGCAGTACGAAACACCATATATTTT; CDR3: CASSLEPAVRNTIYF
D: NA; size: NA; J: TRBJ2-1; V: TRBV29-1; DNA: TGCAGCGTTGAGTCTGGGGGATTCTCCTACAATGAGCAGTTCTTC; CDR3: CSVESGGFSYNEQFF
D: NA; size: many; J: TRBJ2-5; V: TRBV3-1; DNA: TGTGCCAGCAGCCAAGAAGGCAGGGGAAAAGAGACCCAGTACTTC; CDR3: CASSQEGRGKETQYF
D: NA; size: few; J: TRBJ2-2; V: TRBV27; DNA: TGTGCCAGCAGTAGGGGCTTTGGAGGGAACACCGGGGAGCTGTTTTTT; CDR3: CASSRGFGGNTGELFF
D: NA; size: few; J: TRBJ2-1; V: TRBV2; DNA: TGTGCCAGCGGAAGAGGTCAGTCCTACAATGAGCAGTTCTTC; CDR3: CASGRGQSYNEQFF